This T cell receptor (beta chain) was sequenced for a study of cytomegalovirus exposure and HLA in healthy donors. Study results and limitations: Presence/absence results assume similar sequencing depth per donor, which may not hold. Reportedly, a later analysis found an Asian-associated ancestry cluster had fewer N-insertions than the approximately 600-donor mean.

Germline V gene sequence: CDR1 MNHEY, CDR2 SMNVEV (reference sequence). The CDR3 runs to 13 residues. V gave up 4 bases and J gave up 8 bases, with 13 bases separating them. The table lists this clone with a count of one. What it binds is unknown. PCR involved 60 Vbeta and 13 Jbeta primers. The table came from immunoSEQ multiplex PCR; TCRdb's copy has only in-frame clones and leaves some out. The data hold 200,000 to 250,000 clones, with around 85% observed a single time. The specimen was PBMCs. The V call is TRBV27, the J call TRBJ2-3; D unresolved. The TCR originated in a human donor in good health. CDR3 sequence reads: CASSYLTSGTQYF. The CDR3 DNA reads TGTGCCAGCAGTTACTTAACCTCCGGTACGCAGTATTTT.